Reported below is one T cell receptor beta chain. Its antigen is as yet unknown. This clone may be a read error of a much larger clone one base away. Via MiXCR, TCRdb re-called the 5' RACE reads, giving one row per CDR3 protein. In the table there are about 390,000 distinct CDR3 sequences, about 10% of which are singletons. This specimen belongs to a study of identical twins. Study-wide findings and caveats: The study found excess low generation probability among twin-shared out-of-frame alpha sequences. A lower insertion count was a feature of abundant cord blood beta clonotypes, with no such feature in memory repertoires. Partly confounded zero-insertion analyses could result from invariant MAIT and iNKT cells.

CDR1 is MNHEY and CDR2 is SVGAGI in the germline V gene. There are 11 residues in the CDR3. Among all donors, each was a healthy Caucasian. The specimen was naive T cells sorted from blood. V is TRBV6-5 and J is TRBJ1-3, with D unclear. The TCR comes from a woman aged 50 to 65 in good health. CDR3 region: CVSMFGNPIYF. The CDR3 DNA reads TGTGTTAGCATGTTTGGAAACCCCATATATTTT.